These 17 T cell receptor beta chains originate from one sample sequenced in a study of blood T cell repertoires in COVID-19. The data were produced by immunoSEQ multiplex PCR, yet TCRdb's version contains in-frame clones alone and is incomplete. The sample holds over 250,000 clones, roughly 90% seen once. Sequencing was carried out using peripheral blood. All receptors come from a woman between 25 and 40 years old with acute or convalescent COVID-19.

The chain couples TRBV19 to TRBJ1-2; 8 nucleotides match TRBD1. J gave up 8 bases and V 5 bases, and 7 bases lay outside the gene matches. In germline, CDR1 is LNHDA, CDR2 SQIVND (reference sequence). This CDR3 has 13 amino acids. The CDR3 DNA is TGTGCCAGTAGTCCTCAGGGGGCGCTCGGCTACACCTTC. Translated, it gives CASSPQGALGYTF.

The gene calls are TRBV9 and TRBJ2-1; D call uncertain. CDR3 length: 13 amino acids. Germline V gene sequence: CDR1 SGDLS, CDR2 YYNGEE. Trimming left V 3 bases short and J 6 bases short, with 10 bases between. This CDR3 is CASSGPMFNEQFF. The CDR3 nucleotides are TGTGCCAGCAGCGGCCCTATGTTCAATGAGCAGTTCTTC.

The CDR3 sequence is CASRKGTSGSTDTQYF. The DNA of the CDR3 is TGTGCCAGCAGGAAGGGGACTAGCGGGAGCACAGATACGCAGTATTTT. The V call is TRBV5-4, the J call TRBJ2-3; 12 nucleotides align to TRBD2. The germline V gene encodes CDR1 SGHNT and CDR2 YYREEE (reference sequence). The CDR3 has 16 amino acids. V lost 5 bases, J lost 0 bases, and 4 bases stayed unmatched.

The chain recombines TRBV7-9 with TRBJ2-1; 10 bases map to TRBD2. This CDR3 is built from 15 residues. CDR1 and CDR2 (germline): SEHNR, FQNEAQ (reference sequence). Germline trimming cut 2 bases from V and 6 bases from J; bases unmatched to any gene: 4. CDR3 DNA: TGTGCCAGCAGCTTAATACCTAGCGGGAGCAATGAGCAGTTCTTC. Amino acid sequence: CASSLIPSGSNEQFF.

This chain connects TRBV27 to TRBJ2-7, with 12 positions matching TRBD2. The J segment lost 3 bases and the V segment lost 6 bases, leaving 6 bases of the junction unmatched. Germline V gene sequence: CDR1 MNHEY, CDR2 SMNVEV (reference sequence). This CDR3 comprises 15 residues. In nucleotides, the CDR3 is TGTGCCAGCAGGAGACTAGCGGGAGTAGACTACGAGCAGTACTTC. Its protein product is CASRRLAGVDYEQYF.

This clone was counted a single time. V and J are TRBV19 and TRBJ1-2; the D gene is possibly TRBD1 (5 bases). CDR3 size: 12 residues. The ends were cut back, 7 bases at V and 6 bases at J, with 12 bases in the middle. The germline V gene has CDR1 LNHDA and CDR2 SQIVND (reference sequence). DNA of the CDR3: TGTGCCAGTACTGGCAGGGCTGATGGCTACACCTTC. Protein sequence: CASTGRADGYTF.

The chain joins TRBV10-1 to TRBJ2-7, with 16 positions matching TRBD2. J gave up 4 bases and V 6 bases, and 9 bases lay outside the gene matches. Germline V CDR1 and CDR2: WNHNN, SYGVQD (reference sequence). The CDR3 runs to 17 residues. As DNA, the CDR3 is TGCGCCAGCAGAGGGACTAGCGGGAGGGCCGAAATGTACGAGCAGTACTTC. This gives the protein CASRGTSGRAEMYEQYF.

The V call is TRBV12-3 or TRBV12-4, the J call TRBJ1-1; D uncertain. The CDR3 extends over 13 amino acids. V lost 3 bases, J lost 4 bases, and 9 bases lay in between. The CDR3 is CASSFSGATEAFF. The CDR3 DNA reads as TGTGCCAGCAGTTTCTCGGGAGCCACTGAAGCTTTCTTT.

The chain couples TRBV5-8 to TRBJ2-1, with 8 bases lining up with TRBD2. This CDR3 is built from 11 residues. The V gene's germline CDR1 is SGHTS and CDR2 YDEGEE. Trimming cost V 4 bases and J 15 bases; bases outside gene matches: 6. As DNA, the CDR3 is TGTGCCAGCAGCCCGGGACTAGTTGCGTTCTTC. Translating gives CASSPGLVAFF.

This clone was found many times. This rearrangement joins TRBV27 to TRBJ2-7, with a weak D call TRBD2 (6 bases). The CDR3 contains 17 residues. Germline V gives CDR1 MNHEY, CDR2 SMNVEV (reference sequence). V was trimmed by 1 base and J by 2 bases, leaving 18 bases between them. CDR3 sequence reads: CASSLWARRDPTYEQYF. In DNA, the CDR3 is TGTGCCAGCAGTTTATGGGCTCGGCGGGATCCTACCTACGAGCAGTACTTC.

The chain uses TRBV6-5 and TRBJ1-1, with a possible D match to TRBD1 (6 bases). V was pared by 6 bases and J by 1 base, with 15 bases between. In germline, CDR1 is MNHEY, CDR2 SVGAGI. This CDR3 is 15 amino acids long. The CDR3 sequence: CASRMHREGNTEAFF. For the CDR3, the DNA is TGTGCCAGCAGGATGCACAGGGAAGGGAACACTGAAGCTTTCTTT.

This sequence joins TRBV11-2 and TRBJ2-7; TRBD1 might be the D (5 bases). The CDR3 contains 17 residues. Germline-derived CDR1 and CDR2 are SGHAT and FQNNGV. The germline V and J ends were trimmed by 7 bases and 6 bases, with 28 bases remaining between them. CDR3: CASTRTGAGILSSEQYF. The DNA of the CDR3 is TGTGCCAGCACCCGAACCGGAGCAGGGATACTTTCGTCCGAGCAGTACTTC.

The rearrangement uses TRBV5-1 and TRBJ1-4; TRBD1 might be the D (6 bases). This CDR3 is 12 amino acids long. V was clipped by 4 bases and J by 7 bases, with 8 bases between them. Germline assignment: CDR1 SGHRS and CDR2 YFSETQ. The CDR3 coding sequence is TGCGCCAGCAGCCCACAGGGTGAAAAACTGTTTTTT. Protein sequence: CASSPQGEKLFF.

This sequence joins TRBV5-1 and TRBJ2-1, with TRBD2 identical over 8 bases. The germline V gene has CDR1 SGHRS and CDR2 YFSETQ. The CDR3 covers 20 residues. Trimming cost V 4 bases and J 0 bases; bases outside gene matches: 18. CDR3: CASSITSGNTFLISYNEQFF. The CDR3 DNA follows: TGCGCCAGCAGCATCACTAGCGGCAACACCTTTTTGATCTCCTACAATGAGCAGTTCTTC.

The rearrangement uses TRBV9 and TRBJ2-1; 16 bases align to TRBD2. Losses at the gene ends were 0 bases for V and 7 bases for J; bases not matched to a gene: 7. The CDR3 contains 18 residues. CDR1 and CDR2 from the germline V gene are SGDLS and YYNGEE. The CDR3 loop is CASSVGGTSGRVGNEQFF. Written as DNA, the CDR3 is TGTGCCAGCAGCGTAGGAGGGACTAGCGGGAGGGTAGGGAATGAGCAGTTCTTC.

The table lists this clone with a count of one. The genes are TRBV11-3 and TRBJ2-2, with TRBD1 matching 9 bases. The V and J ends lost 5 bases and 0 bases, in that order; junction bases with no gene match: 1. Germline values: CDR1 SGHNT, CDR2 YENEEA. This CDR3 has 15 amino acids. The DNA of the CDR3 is TGTGCCAGCAGCCGGACAGGGGCGAACACCGGGGAGCTGTTTTTT. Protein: CASSRTGANTGELFF.

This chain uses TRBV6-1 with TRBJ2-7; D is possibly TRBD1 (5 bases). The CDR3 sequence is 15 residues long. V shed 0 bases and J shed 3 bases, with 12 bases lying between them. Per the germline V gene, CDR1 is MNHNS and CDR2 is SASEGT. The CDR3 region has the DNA TGTGCCAGCAGTGAAGCGGTTGGGCAGGGCTACGAGCAGTACTTC. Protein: CASSEAVGQGYEQYF.